Shown below are 23 T cell receptor beta chains from a single sample sequenced in a study of T-cell reconstitution after alpha-beta-depleted transplantation in children. As it was prepared, the TCRbeta library received unique molecular identifiers. MiXCR, applied by TCRdb to the PCR reads, yields one record per CDR3 protein. The sample records about 580,000 distinct CDR3 sequences, around 27% being singletons. The material sequenced was PBMCs, taken before TCRalphabeta/CD19-depleted stem cell transplant. The source of these receptors is a boy younger than two with Wiskott-Aldrich syndrome, due to receive a stem cell transplant.

This clonotype showed up just a few times. CDR3 nucleotide sequence: TGTGCCAGCAGCTTCTATGGGACAGGGGGCGATACGCAGTATTTT. It encodes CASSFYGTGGDTQYF. The rearrangement joins TRBV7-6 to TRBJ2-3; 12 nucleotides align to TRBD1. Trimming cost V 3 bases and J 6 bases; bases outside gene matches: 4. Germline V lookup: CDR1 SGHVS, CDR2 FNYEAQ. The CDR3 contains 15 residues.

The rearrangement joins TRBV20-1 to TRBJ2-1; 12 nucleotides agree with TRBD2. The ends lost 6 bases at V and 4 bases at J; junction bases unmatched: 7. Germline CDR1 is DFQATT and CDR2 is SNEGSKA (reference sequence). The CDR3 runs to 15 residues. Here the CDR3 reads CSAARGLAGYNEQFF. The CDR3 DNA follows: TGCAGTGCCGCTAGAGGACTAGCGGGGTACAATGAGCAGTTCTTC.

There are a few counts of this clonotype. The chain recombines TRBV27 with TRBJ2-1; 9 nucleotides line up with TRBD1. The CDR3 length is 16 residues. CDR1 and CDR2 from the germline V gene are MNHEY and SMNVEV (reference sequence). The V gene end was trimmed by 4 bases and the J gene end by 5 bases; junction bases not matched to a gene: 9. The CDR3 DNA reads TGTGCCAGCAGTTCGGGACAGGGAAAGGGAAACAATGAGCAGTTCTTC. Translated, it gives CASSSGQGKGNNEQFF.

This clonotype was counted a few times. This chain uses TRBV5-1 with TRBJ2-7, with D perhaps TRBD2 (6 bases). The CDR3 runs 15 residues. CDR1 and CDR2 (germline): SGHRS, YFSETQ. Trimming pared 4 bases from V and 4 bases from J, leaving 18 bases between. CDR3 nucleotides: TGCGCCAGCAGCCCGCCCTGGGCGGGAATGTACGAGCAGTACTTC. Translation: CASSPPWAGMYEQYF.

The V call is TRBV27, the J call TRBJ2-7; possible D gene TRBD1, 5 bases. This CDR3 comprises 13 residues. The V and J ends lost 5 bases and 7 bases respectively, with 15 bases between them. Germline values: CDR1 MNHEY, CDR2 SMNVEV (reference sequence). The CDR3 bases are TGTGCCAGCAGTCCCCAGGGTGTTGGAGAGCAGTACTTC. Translated, it gives CASSPQGVGEQYF.

This clonotype was counted a few times. The rearrangement links TRBV20-1 to TRBJ2-3, with 11 bases matching TRBD2. Germline V gene data show CDR1 as DFQATT and CDR2 as SNEGSKA (reference sequence). V lost 7 bases and J lost 5; bases outside the gene matches: 8. This CDR3 has 14 amino acids. The chain's CDR3 is CSVVAGGPGDTQYF. In DNA form, the CDR3 reads TGCAGTGTCGTAGCGGGAGGGCCTGGAGATACGCAGTATTTT.

The sample holds a few counts of this clonotype. The chain combines TRBV5-1 with TRBJ2-3; TRBD2 matches at 10 bases. With V trimmed by 0 bases and J by 5 bases, 9 bases remained unmatched. Per germline, CDR1 SGHRS and CDR2 YFSETQ. The CDR3 consists of 17 residues. The CDR3 DNA follows: TGCGCCAGCAGCTTGGAGTCTAGCGGGAGTATGTTAGATACGCAGTATTTT. It specifies CASSLESSGSMLDTQYF.

This chain connects TRBV27 to TRBJ2-2; no firm D call. V lost 9 bases, J lost 2 bases, and 4 bases lay in between. The V gene's germline CDR1 is MNHEY and CDR2 SMNVEV (reference sequence). This CDR3 contains 11 residues. The CDR3 coding sequence is TGTGCCAGATTAAACACCGGGGAGCTGTTTTTT. Translated: CARLNTGELFF.

This chain connects TRBV5-5 to TRBJ2-1; a possible D gene is TRBD2 (6 bases). Germline V lookup: CDR1 SGHKS, CDR2 YYEKEE (reference sequence). V lost 2 bases and J 0 bases, leaving 15 bases between the germline ends. The CDR3 runs 17 residues. The CDR3 nucleotides read TGTGCCAGCAGCTTCCAACTAGCTCCGAGCTCCTACAATGAGCAGTTCTTC. This sequence encodes CASSFQLAPSSYNEQFF.

The genes are TRBV12-3 or TRBV12-4 and TRBJ2-1, with 8 bases that match TRBD1. The CDR3 spans 14 residues. Trimming at V came to 4 bases and at J to 8 bases, leaving 7 bases not matched to a gene. The CDR3 region has the DNA TGTGCCAGCAGTTCGACAGGGGCCTTGGATGAGCAGTTCTTC. Protein product: CASSSTGALDEQFF.

This clonotype came up a few times. V and J are TRBV5-1 and TRBJ2-7; D unresolved. V lost 3 bases to trimming and J lost 3 bases, with 16 bases between them. CDR1 SGHRS and CDR2 YFSETQ come from the germline V gene. This CDR3 comprises 15 residues. CDR3 nucleotides: TGCGCCAGCAGCTCAACCCTAGGCCTTGACTACGAGCAGTACTTC. It codes for CASSSTLGLDYEQYF. The full variable domain, completed using reference TRBV5-1 and TRBJ2-7, is KAGVTQTPRYLIKTRGQQVTLSCSPISGHRSVSWYQQTPGQGLQFLFEYFSETQRNKGNFPGRFSGRQFSNSRSEMNVSTLELGDSALYLCASSSTLGLDYEQYFGPGTRLTVT.

On this clonotype itself: The conserved phenylalanine or tryptophan normally closing the CDR3 is absent here, so this likely arose from a read error. The DNA is left out, because the CDR3 cannot be placed on it with certainty; the CDR3 is given as TCRdb lists it. The genes are TRBV2 and TRBJ2-7; the D call of TRBD2 is as the table states it, not checked on the DNA. The CDR3 numbers 11 amino acids, ends counted. Germline V gene sequence: CDR1 SNHLY, CDR2 FYNNEI. The CDR3 sequence is CASSDLIGPSL.

The chain uses TRBV5-1 and TRBJ1-1; D is possibly TRBD1 (5 bases). The CDR3 has 13 amino acids. Trimming stripped 5 bases from V and 1 base from J, with 9 bases between. Germline CDR1 is SGHRS and CDR2 is YFSETQ. The CDR3 sequence: CASRSTGNTEAFF. Written as DNA, the CDR3 is TGCGCCAGCAGGAGTACAGGGAACACTGAAGCTTTCTTT.

The gene calls are TRBV2 and TRBJ1-2; 10 bases map to TRBD1. CDR3 length equals 14 residues. Germline V gene sequence: CDR1 SNHLY, CDR2 FYNNEI. V lost 6 bases and J lost 7; bases outside the gene matches: 8. CDR3 in DNA: TGTGCCAGCAGGATGACAGGGGGCGAGGTTGGCTACACCTTC. Translation: CASRMTGGEVGYTF.

The chain employs TRBV7-2 and TRBJ2-7; no clear D gene. There are 14 residues in the CDR3. The V gene's germline CDR1 is SGHTA and CDR2 FQGNSA. V was shortened by 1 base and J by 3 bases, with 10 bases between the two germline ends. CDR3 sequence reads: CASSLDICSYEQYF. The CDR3, as DNA: TGTGCCAGCAGCTTAGACATTTGCAGCTACGAGCAGTACTTC. The whole variable domain, remainder taken from reference TRBV7-2 and TRBJ2-7, is GAGVSQSPSNKVTEKGKDVELRCDPISGHTALYWYRQSLGQGLEFLIYFQGNSAPDKSGLPSDRFSAERTGGSVSTLTIQRTQQEDSAVYLCASSLDICSYEQYFGPGTRLTVT.

This clonotype was detected only a few times. This chain uses TRBV12-3 or TRBV12-4 with TRBJ2-5, with D perhaps matching TRBD2 (5 bases). V lost 2 bases and J 1 base, leaving 17 bases between the germline ends. The CDR3 consists of 17 residues. The CDR3 bases are TGTGCCAGCAGTTTATGTCGGGGAAGTAGCCTCCAAGAGACCCAGTACTTC. It encodes CASSLCRGSSLQETQYF.

This clonotype was seen only a few times. The chain recombines TRBV10-3 with TRBJ2-3, with D unclear. Germline V gene sequence: CDR1 ENHRY, CDR2 SYGVKD. This CDR3 comprises 14 residues. V lost 2 bases to trimming and J lost 4 bases, with 10 bases between them. This chain's CDR3 is CAISEVWVADTQYF. The CDR3 nucleotides read TGTGCCATCAGTGAGGTATGGGTGGCAGATACGCAGTATTTT.

The chain joins TRBV5-1 to TRBJ2-5; D is unclear. The CDR3 runs 16 residues. Germline V gene data show CDR1 as SGHRS and CDR2 as YFSETQ. Trimming left V 0 bases short and J 1 base short, with 13 bases between. The CDR3 DNA is TGCGCCAGCAGCTTGGGGGCCCGGACGGCCCAAGAGACCCAGTACTTC. Its protein product is CASSLGARTAQETQYF.

V is TRBV20-1 and J is TRBJ1-4; 7 positions agree with TRBD1. In germline, CDR1 is DFQATT, CDR2 SNEGSKA (reference sequence). V was pared by 3 bases and J by 3 bases, with 16 bases of the junction left unmatched. This CDR3 has 18 amino acids. Here the CDR3 DNA reads TGCAGTGCTAGCGTCCGGGACAGTCGCGCCTGGGCTAATGAAAAACTGTTTTTT. As protein: CSASVRDSRAWANEKLFF.

The J gene is TRBJ2-1, the V gene TRBV11-2, with TRBD2 matching 8 bases. J lost 8 bases, V lost 3 bases, and 9 bases had no gene match. The CDR3 runs 15 residues. Germline V lookup: CDR1 SGHAT, CDR2 FQNNGV. The CDR3 nucleotides are TGTGCCAGCAGCTTCCAGATCTCAGCGGGAGATGAGCAGTTCTTC. Its translation: CASSFQISAGDEQFF.

The chain carries TRBV2 and TRBJ2-1, with D possibly matching TRBD2 (6 bases). Germline assignment: CDR1 SNHLY and CDR2 FYNNEI. V lost 6 bases and J lost 0, with 15 bases in between. The length of the CDR3 is 16 residues. The CDR3 here is CASRDPGLDSYNEQFF. Written as DNA, the CDR3 is TGTGCCAGCAGGGATCCGGGACTCGACTCCTACAATGAGCAGTTCTTC.

This chain joins TRBV12-3 or TRBV12-4 and TRBJ1-3, with D possibly being TRBD1 (6 bases). The CDR3 has 14 residues. The V gene lost 8 bases and the J gene lost 5 bases, with 16 bases spanning the gap. The DNA for the CDR3 is TGTGCCAGCGCGAACAGGGAGAGGCGAAACACCATATATTTT. It encodes CASANRERRNTIYF.

V gene TRBV13 combines with J gene TRBJ2-1; a weak D match, TRBD2 (6 bases). From germline, CDR1 is PRHDT and CDR2 FYEKMQ (reference sequence). The CDR3 has 16 residues. V dropped 4 bases and J dropped 2 bases, with 15 bases sitting between them. CDR3 loop: CASSSNRDWAYNEQFF. The CDR3 DNA follows: TGTGCCAGCAGCTCAAACCGGGACTGGGCCTACAATGAGCAGTTCTTC. Supplemented by reference TRBV13 and TRBJ2-1, the full variable domain reads AAGVIQSPRHLIKEKRETATLKCYPIPRHDTVYWYQQGPGQDPQFLISFYEKMQSDKGSIPDRFSAQQFSDYHSELNMSSLELGDSALYFCASSSNRDWAYNEQFFGPGTRLTVL.